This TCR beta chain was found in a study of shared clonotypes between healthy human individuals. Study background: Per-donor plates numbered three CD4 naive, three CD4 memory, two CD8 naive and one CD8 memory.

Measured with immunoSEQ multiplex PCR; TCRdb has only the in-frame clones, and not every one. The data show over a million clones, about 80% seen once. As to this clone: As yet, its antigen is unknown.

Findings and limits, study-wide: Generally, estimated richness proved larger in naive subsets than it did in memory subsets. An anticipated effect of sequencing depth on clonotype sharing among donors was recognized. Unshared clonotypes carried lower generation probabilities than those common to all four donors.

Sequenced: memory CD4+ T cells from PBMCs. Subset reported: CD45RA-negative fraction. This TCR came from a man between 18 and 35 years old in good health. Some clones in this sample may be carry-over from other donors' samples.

Here the CDR3 reads CASSLVFGMSSYEQYF. The CDR3 DNA sequence: TGCGCCAGCAGCTTGGTTTTTGGGATGAGCTCCTACGAGCAGTACTTC. The J gene is TRBJ2-7, the V gene TRBV5-1, with D unclear. The CDR3 spans 16 residues. Germline V gives CDR1 SGHRS, CDR2 YFSETQ. Trimming took 0 bases from V and 0 from J, leaving 13 bases between them.